A selection of T cell receptor beta chains follows, all from one sample in a study of T cell clonotyping in hematopoietic cell transplantation. Profiling relied on immunoSEQ multiplex PCR, and the TCRdb table lists in-frame clones only, not all of them. The repertoire holds about 80,000 clones, with 90% to 96% as singletons. The material sequenced was peripheral blood mononuclear cells, taken before stem cell transplant. These receptors were collected from a woman between 45 and 60 years old with acute myeloid leukemia. Some clones in this sample may be carry-over from other donors' samples. Both conserved end residues are part of each CDR3. Fields, in order: CDR3 protein, CDR3 DNA, V gene, clone size, J gene, D gene. D genes are given only for firm matches. Expanded clones are given a class, and other clones once, few, many or no size at all.

CASSLGLSMNTEAFF | TGTGCCAGTAGTCTCGGCCTCTCCATGAACACTGAAGCTTTCTTT | TRBV19 | NA | TRBJ1-1 | NA
CASRDRTPYQETQYF | TGTGCCAGCAGGGACAGAACTCCGTACCAAGAGACCCAGTACTTC | TRBV28 | NA | TRBJ2-5 | NA
CAGSPETGLTNSPLHF | TGTGCCGGATCCCCCGAGACAGGCCTAACTAATTCACCCCTCCACTTT | TRBV30 | few | TRBJ1-6 | NA
CASSLRAGGETQYF | TGCGCCAGCAGCTTGCGAGCAGGGGGCGAGACCCAGTACTTC | TRBV5-1 | NA | TRBJ2-5 | TRBD1
CASRKGQMNTEAFF | TGTGCCAGCAGAAAGGGACAAATGAACACTGAAGCTTTCTTT | TRBV28 | NA | TRBJ1-1 | NA
CASSVRGNQPQHF | TGTGCCAGCAGCGTCAGGGGGAACCAGCCCCAGCATTTT | TRBV11-2 | once | TRBJ1-5 | TRBD1
CASSPGVVGTEAFF | TGTGCCAGCAGTCCAGGGGTGGTGGGCACTGAAGCTTTCTTT | TRBV6-4 | few | TRBJ1-1 | NA
CASSEPKGSATNEKLFF | TGTGCCAGCAGTGAGCCGAAGGGATCTGCAACTAATGAAAAACTGTTTTTT | TRBV6-1 | NA | TRBJ1-4 | NA
CASSLHRDNQPQHF | TGTGCCAGCAGTTTACACAGGGATAATCAGCCCCAGCATTTT | TRBV28 | NA | TRBJ1-5 | NA
CASSYNRLSSYEQYF | TGTGCCAGCAGTTACAACAGGTTGAGCTCCTACGAGCAGTACTTC | TRBV6-6 | NA | TRBJ2-7 | NA
CASSASGGQGERNTIYF | TGTGCCAGCAGTGCGTCCGGGGGACAGGGGGAGAGAAACACCATATATTTT | TRBV2 | NA | TRBJ1-3 | TRBD1
CAWRGTTGGTGGYTF | TGTGCCTGGAGGGGTACGACAGGGGGCACGGGGGGCTACACCTTC | TRBV30 | NA | TRBJ1-2 | TRBD1
CASSEATGVSPLHF | TGTGCCAGCAGTGAAGCTACAGGGGTTTCACCCCTCCACTTT | TRBV6-1 | few | TRBJ1-6 | TRBD1
CASSLGWRYEQYF | TGCGCCAGCAGCTTGGGTTGGCGGTACGAGCAGTACTTC | TRBV5-1 | once | TRBJ2-7 | NA
CASSLAGSTNTGELFF | TGCGCCAGCAGCTTGGCCGGCAGCACGAACACCGGGGAGCTGTTTTTT | TRBV5-1 | once | TRBJ2-2 | NA
CAWGRAFQETQYF | TGTGCCTGGGGGCGGGCATTCCAAGAGACCCAGTACTTC | TRBV30 | NA | TRBJ2-5 | NA
CASSIKGTGVYEQYF | TGTGCCAGTAGTATCAAGGGGACAGGGGTCTACGAGCAGTACTTC | TRBV19 | once | TRBJ2-7 | TRBD1
CASSSRTADTQYF | TGTGCCAGCAGTTCTCGGACAGCAGATACGCAGTATTTT | TRBV6-1 | NA | TRBJ2-3 | NA
CAVRRQGANGYTF | TGTGCCGTGCGACGGCAGGGGGCGAATGGCTACACCTTC | TRBV30 | NA | TRBJ1-2 | TRBD1
CSGYRDETQYF | TGCAGCGGCTACAGGGACGAGACCCAGTACTTC | TRBV29-1 | NA | TRBJ2-5 | NA
CASRLAGGPKQFF | TGTGCCAGCAGACTAGCGGGGGGTCCTAAGCAGTTCTTC | TRBV6-5 | NA | TRBJ2-1 | TRBD2
CASSRAGTGGYTF | TGTGCCAGCAGCCGCGCAGGGACGGGTGGCTACACCTTC | TRBV14 | NA | TRBJ1-2 | NA
CASSLSTYGYTF | TGTGCCAGCAGCTTAAGTACTTATGGCTACACCTTC | TRBV7-3 | NA | TRBJ1-2 | NA
CASSFQPSGRAVYEQYF | TGCGCCAGCAGCTTTCAGCCGAGCGGGAGGGCCGTCTACGAGCAGTACTTC | TRBV5-1 | NA | TRBJ2-7 | TRBD2
CASSLEGFRGSYNEQFF | TGTGCCAGCAGCTTGGAGGGGTTTAGGGGGTCTTACAATGAGCAGTTCTTC | TRBV5-8 | NA | TRBJ2-1 | NA
CASSQGTTWAGNTIYF | TGTGCCAGTAGTCAGGGGACTACTTGGGCTGGAAACACCATATATTTT | TRBV19 | NA | TRBJ1-3 | NA
CASSLYEQYF | TGTGCCAGCAGCCTCTACGAGCAGTACTTC | TRBV2 | NA | TRBJ2-7 | NA
CASSQDIAGGYNEQFF | TGTGCCAGCAGCCAAGACATAGCGGGAGGCTACAATGAGCAGTTCTTC | TRBV4-2 | NA | TRBJ2-1 | TRBD2
CASSLGFYEQYF | TGTGCCAGCAGCTTGGGGTTTTACGAGCAGTACTTC | TRBV13 | once | TRBJ2-7 | NA
CACPVTSGGAGELFF | TGTGCCTGCCCAGTGACTAGCGGGGGGGCCGGGGAGCTGTTTTTT | TRBV30 | NA | TRBJ2-2 | TRBD2
CASSYQEGPGELFF | TGTGCCAGCAGTTACCAGGAGGGGCCCGGGGAGCTGTTTTTT | TRBV6-6 | NA | TRBJ2-2 | NA
CASSSYLRLGTEAFF | TGTGCCAGTAGTTCTTATCTCCGGCTAGGCACTGAAGCTTTCTTT | TRBV19 | few | TRBJ1-1 | NA
CASSSTGVVGTEAFF | TGTGCCAGCAGCTCCACAGGGGTGGTGGGCACTGAAGCTTTCTTT | TRBV5-6 | NA | TRBJ1-1 | TRBD1
CASSFSGNSPLHF | TGTGCCAGCAGCTTTTCGGGGAATTCACCCCTCCACTTT | TRBV11-3 | NA | TRBJ1-6 | NA
CASSQRLPGAVGELFF | TGTGCCAGCAGCCAGCGCCTGCCGGGGGCGGTCGGGGAGCTGTTTTTT | TRBV5-5 | NA | TRBJ2-2 | NA
CASSLNRGDLQGANVLTF | TGTGCCAGCAGCTTAAATAGAGGGGACCTCCAAGGGGCCAACGTCCTGACTTTC | TRBV7-3 | NA | TRBJ2-6 | NA
CASSFSGDEPQHF | TGTGCCAGTAGTTTTTCGGGGGACGAGCCCCAGCATTTT | TRBV19 | NA | TRBJ1-5 | NA